The 10 T cell receptor beta chains given below trace back to one sample, sequenced in a study of CXCR3-negative and CXCR3-positive naive CD8 T cells. General study points: The study found more hydrophobic TRB CDR3s in CXCR3-positive naive cells than in CXCR3-negative naive cells.

These receptors have no known antigen. TRB cDNA was prepared as libraries by UMI-labeled 5' RACE. From its re-call of the 5' RACE reads, TCRdb lists each CDR3 protein once, without DNA. Listed are roughly 110,000 distinct CDR3 sequences; roughly 0.38% falls within the top ten. The specimen was naive CXCR3+ CD8+ T cells from blood. As for subset: CD45RO-CCR7+CD27+CD95- naive CD8+ T cells expressing CXCR3 (TNR3+). These receptors were obtained from a human donor in good health. Some clones in this sample may be carry-over from other donors' samples.

The rearrangement joins TRBV29-1 to TRBJ1-1. Germline CDR1 SQVTM, CDR2 ANQGSEA. The CDR3 extends over 13 amino acids. The CDR3 loop is CSVEDGLGTEAFF.

CDR3 sequence: CATSSPGTSGTYEQYF. V is TRBV15 and J is TRBJ2-7; TCRdb lists TRBD2, though no DNA is available to test this call. The CDR3 is 16 residues long. In germline, CDR1 is LNHNV, CDR2 YYDKDF (reference sequence).

This chain joins TRBV10-3 and TRBJ2-5; TCRdb proposes TRBD1, but this gene call is untestable without DNA. Germline CDR1 ENHRY, CDR2 SYGVKD. CDR3 length: 14 residues. The chain's CDR3 is CAISERTGVETQYF.

The chain combines TRBV12-3 or TRBV12-4 with TRBJ2-2; with no DNA, the TCRdb D assignment of TRBD1 cannot be verified. The CDR3 spans 15 residues. The CDR3 loop reads CASSSPGDNTGELFF.

This chain connects TRBV6-4 to TRBJ2-2. The CDR3 spans 14 residues. CDR1 and CDR2 (germline): MRHNA, SNTAGT. CDR3 region: CASSDSAGTGELFF.

The V and J genes are TRBV6-2 or TRBV6-3 and TRBJ2-4. The CDR3 runs 13 residues. CDR1 is MNHEY and CDR2 is SVGEGT in the germline V gene. This CDR3 reads CASSYLTAADRYF.

J is TRBJ2-2 and V is TRBV7-2; TCRdb calls TRBD1, which cannot be checked without DNA. This CDR3 comprises 16 residues. The germline CDR1 and CDR2 sequences are SGHTA and FQGNSA. The CDR3: CASSLNEGGHFGELFF. The entire variable domain, with the rest obtained from reference TRBV7-2 and TRBJ2-2, is as follows: GAGVSQSPSNKVTEKGKDVELRCDPISGHTALYWYRQSLGQGLEFLIYFQGNSAPDKSGLPSDRFSAERTGGSVSTLTIQRTQQEDSAVYLCASSLNEGGHFGELFFGEGSRLTVL.

The chain has TRBV12-3 or TRBV12-4 and TRBJ1-1. The CDR3 loop spans 15 amino acids. CDR3 region: CASSLQRGVNTEAFF.

This chain links TRBV29-1 with TRBJ2-1; without DNA, the TCRdb call of TRBD2 cannot be checked. Germline V CDR1 and CDR2: SQVTM, ANQGSEA. The CDR3 length is 14 residues. The CDR3 reads CSLPSPDGLNEQFF.

The chain uses TRBV29-1 and TRBJ2-1. The CDR3 is 12 amino acids. The germline V gene encodes CDR1 SQVTM and CDR2 ANQGSEA. This CDR3 is CSVPEHYNEQFF.